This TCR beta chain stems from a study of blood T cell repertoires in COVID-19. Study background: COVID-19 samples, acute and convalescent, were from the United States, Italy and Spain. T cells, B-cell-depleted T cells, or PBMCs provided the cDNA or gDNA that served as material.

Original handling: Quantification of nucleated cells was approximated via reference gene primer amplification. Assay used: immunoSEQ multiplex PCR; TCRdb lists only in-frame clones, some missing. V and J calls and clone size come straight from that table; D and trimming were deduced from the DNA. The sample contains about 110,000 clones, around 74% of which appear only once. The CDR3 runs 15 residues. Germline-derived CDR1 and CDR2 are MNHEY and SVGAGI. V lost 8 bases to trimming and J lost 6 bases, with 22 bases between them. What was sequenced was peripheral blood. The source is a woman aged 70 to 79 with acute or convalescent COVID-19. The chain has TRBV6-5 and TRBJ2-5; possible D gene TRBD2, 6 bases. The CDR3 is CASHSGGNLWKTQYF. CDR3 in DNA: TGTGCCAGCCATTCCGGAGGGAACCTCTGGAAGACCCAGTACTTC.